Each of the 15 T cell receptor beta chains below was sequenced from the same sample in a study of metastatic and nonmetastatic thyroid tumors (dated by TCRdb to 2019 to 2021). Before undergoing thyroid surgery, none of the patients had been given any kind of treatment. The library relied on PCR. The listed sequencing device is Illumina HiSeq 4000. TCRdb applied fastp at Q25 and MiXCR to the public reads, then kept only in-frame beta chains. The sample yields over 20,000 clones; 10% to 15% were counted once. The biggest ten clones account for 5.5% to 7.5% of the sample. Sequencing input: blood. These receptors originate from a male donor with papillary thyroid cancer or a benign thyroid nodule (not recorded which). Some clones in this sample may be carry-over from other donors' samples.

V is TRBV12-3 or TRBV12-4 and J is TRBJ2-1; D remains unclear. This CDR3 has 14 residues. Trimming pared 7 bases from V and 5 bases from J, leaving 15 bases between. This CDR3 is CASIPWAHDNEQFF. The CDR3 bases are TGTGCCAGCATCCCCTGGGCACACGACAATGAGCAGTTCTTC.

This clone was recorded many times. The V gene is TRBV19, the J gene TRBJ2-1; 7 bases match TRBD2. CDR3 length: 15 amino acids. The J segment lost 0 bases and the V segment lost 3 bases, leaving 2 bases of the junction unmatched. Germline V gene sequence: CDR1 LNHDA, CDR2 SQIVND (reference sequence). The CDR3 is CASSMGGSSYNEQFF. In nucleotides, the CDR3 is TGTGCCAGTAGTATGGGGGGGAGCTCCTACAATGAGCAGTTCTTC.

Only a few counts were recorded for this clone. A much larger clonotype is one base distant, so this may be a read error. CDR3 region: CTSSWTGGTYEQYF. The CDR3 region has the DNA TGTACCAGCAGTTGGACAGGGGGCACCTACGAGCAGTACTTC. This chain uses TRBV2 with TRBJ2-7, with 11 bases that match TRBD1. There are 14 residues in the CDR3. CDR1 and CDR2 (germline): SNHLY, FYNNEI.

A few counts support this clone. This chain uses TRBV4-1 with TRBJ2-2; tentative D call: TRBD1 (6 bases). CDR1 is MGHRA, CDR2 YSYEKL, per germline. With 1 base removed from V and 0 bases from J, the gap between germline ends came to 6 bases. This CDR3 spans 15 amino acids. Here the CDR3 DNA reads TGCGCCAGCAGCCAAGGGACAGCGAACACCGGGGAGCTGTTTTTT. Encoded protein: CASSQGTANTGELFF.

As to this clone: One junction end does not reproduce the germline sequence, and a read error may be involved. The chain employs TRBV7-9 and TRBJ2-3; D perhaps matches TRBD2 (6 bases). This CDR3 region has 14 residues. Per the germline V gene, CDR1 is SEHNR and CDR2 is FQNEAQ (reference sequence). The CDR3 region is CASSVDGSIDTQYF. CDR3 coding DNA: TGTGCCAGCAGCGTTGACGGGAGCATAGATACGCAGTATTTT.

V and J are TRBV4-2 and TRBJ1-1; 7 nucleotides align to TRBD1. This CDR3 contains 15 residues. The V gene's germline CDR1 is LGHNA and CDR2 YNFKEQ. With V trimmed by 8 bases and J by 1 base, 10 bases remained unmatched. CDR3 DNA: TGTGCCAGCTCACATACAGGGGAGGGGAACACTGAAGCTTTCTTT. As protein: CASSHTGEGNTEAFF.

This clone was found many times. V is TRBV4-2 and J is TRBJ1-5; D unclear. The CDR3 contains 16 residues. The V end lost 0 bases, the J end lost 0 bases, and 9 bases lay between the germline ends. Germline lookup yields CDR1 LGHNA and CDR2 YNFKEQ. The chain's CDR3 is CASSQEWAGSNQPQHF. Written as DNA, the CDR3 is TGTGCCAGCAGCCAAGAGTGGGCGGGTAGCAATCAGCCCCAGCATTTT.

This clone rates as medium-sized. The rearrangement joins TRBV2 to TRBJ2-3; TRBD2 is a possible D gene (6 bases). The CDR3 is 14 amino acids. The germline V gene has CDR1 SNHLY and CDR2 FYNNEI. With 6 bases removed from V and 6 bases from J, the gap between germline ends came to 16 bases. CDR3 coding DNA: TGTGCCAGCAGCCCGGGGAGGTCCCTGGATACGCAGTATTTT. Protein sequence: CASSPGRSLDTQYF.

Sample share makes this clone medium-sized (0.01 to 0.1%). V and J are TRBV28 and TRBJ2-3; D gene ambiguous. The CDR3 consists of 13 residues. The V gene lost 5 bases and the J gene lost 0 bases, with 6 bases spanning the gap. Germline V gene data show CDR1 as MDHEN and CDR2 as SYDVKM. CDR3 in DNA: TGTGCCAGCAGTGCCTCTAGCACAGATACGCAGTATTTT. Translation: CASSASSTDTQYF.

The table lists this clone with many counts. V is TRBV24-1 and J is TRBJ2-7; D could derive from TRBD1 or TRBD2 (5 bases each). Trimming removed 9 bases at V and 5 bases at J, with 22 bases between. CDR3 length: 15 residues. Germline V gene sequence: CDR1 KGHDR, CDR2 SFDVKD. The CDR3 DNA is TGTGCCACCGCACCCTCGGGACCATCTTTTCACGAGCAGTACTTC. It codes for CATAPSGPSFHEQYF.

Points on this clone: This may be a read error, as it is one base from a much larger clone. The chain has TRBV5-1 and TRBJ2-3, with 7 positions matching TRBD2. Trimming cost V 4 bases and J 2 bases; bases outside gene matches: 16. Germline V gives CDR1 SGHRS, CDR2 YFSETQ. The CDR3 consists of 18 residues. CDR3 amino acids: CASSIRLADRLNTDTQYF. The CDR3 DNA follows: TGCGCCAGCAGCATAAGGCTAGCGGACCGCTTAAACACAGATACGCAGTATTTT.

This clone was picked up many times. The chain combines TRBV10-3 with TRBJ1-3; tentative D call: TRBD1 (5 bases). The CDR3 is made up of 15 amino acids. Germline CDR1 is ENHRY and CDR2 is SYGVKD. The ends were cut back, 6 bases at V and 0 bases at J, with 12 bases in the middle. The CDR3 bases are TGTGCCATCAGCAAGGGGACGGTCTCTGGAAACACCATATATTTT. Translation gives CAISKGTVSGNTIYF.

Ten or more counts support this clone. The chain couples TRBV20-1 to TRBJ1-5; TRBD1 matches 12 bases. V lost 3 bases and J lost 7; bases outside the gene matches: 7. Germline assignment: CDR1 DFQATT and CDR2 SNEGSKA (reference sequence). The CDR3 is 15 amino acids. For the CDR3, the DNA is TGCAGTGCTAGGGGACAGGGGGCTTCCTCCCAGCCCCAGCATTTT. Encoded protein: CSARGQGASSQPQHF.

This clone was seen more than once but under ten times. CDR3 bases: TGTGCCAGCCTCGGACAGGGGGCCCTACATAATTCACCCCTCCACTTT. Translation: CASLGQGALHNSPLHF. The genes are TRBV6-1 and TRBJ1-6; 11 positions match TRBD1. Germline V gene data show CDR1 as MNHNS and CDR2 as SASEGT. J gave up 5 bases and V 8 bases, and 8 bases lay outside the gene matches. The CDR3 loop spans 16 amino acids.

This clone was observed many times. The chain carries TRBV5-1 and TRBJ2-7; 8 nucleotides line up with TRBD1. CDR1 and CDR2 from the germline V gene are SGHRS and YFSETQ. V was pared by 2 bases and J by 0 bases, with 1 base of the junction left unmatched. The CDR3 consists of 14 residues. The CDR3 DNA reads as TGCGCCAGCAGCTTCGGACAGGGCTCCTACGAGCAGTACTTC. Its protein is CASSFGQGSYEQYF.